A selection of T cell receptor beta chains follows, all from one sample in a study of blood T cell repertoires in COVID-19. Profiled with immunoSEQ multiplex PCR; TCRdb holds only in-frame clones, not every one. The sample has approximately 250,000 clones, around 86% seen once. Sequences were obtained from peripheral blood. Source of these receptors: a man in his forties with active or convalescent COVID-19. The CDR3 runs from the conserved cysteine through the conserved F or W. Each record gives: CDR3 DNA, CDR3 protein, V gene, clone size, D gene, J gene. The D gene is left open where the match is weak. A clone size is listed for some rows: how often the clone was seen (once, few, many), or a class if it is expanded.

CDR3 DNA: TGCGCCAGCAGCTTGAGGGGGGAAAAACTGTTTTTT
CDR3 protein: CASSLRGEKLFF
V gene: TRBV5-1
clone size: NA
D gene: NA
J gene: TRBJ1-4

CDR3 DNA: TGTGCCAGCAGTAACACCCTCGAAAGGAACACTGAAGCTTTCTTT
CDR3 protein: CASSNTLERNTEAFF
V gene: TRBV6-6
clone size: few
D gene: NA
J gene: TRBJ1-1

CDR3 DNA: TGTGCCAGCAGGGGGACAGGAGCGAACACCGGGGAGCTGTTTTTT
CDR3 protein: CASRGTGANTGELFF
V gene: TRBV2
clone size: NA
D gene: TRBD1
J gene: TRBJ2-2

CDR3 DNA: TGTGCCAGTAATCTGGGGGCAACCTACAATGAGCAGTTCTTC
CDR3 protein: CASNLGATYNEQFF
V gene: TRBV19
clone size: NA
D gene: NA
J gene: TRBJ2-1

CDR3 DNA: TGCGCCAGCAGCTACGAGGGGGCTCCCTATAATTTCTTT
CDR3 protein: CASSYEGAPYNFF
V gene: TRBV4-1
clone size: NA
D gene: TRBD1
J gene: TRBJ1-1

CDR3 DNA: TGTGCCAGCAGTTTGGGGGGGCGAGAAGCTTTCTTT
CDR3 protein: CASSLGGREAFF
V gene: TRBV28
clone size: NA
D gene: NA
J gene: TRBJ1-1

CDR3 DNA: TGCGCCAGCAGCCAAGATCGGGGGAGTGGGGTGGAGCAGTTCTTC
CDR3 protein: CASSQDRGSGVEQFF
V gene: TRBV4-1
clone size: NA
D gene: NA
J gene: TRBJ2-1

CDR3 DNA: TGTGCCAGCAGCTTGTATGACAGGCAACCGTATGGCTACACCTTC
CDR3 protein: CASSLYDRQPYGYTF
V gene: TRBV5-4
clone size: NA
D gene: NA
J gene: TRBJ1-2

CDR3 DNA: TGTGCCAGCAGTGTATCAAGCCGCTATGGCTACACCTTC
CDR3 protein: CASSVSSRYGYTF
V gene: TRBV2
clone size: NA
D gene: NA
J gene: TRBJ1-2

CDR3 DNA: TGTGCCAGCAGTCCAAGGACACTTACCAACTATGGCTACACCTTC
CDR3 protein: CASSPRTLTNYGYTF
V gene: TRBV27
clone size: NA
D gene: NA
J gene: TRBJ1-2

CDR3 DNA: TGTGCCAGCAGCTTAGTAACAGGGTACACCGGGGAGCTGTTTTTT
CDR3 protein: CASSLVTGYTGELFF
V gene: TRBV7-9
clone size: NA
D gene: NA
J gene: TRBJ2-2

CDR3 DNA: TGTGCCAGCCACCCCGGACTAGCGGGAGGGGCCGGGGAGCTGTTTTTT
CDR3 protein: CASHPGLAGGAGELFF
V gene: TRBV7-9
clone size: few
D gene: TRBD2
J gene: TRBJ2-2

CDR3 DNA: TGTGCCAGCAGTTTTAGGAGGGCCGGGGAGCTGTTTTTT
CDR3 protein: CASSFRRAGELFF
V gene: TRBV12-3/TRBV12-4
clone size: NA
D gene: NA
J gene: TRBJ2-2

CDR3 DNA: TGTGCCAGCAACTCACCCGTTTCGCCTCAAAACTATGGCTACACCTTC
CDR3 protein: CASNSPVSPQNYGYTF
V gene: TRBV2
clone size: NA
D gene: NA
J gene: TRBJ1-2

CDR3 DNA: TGTGCCAGCAGCTTAACTTCCTGGGGTCAGGAGGACTCACTAGAGACCCAGTACTTC
CDR3 protein: CASSLTSWGQEDSLETQYF
V gene: TRBV13
clone size: NA
D gene: NA
J gene: TRBJ2-5

CDR3 DNA: TGTGCCAGTAGTTCCGATCCGACAGGGTTCGGCACAGATACGCAGTATTTT
CDR3 protein: CASSSDPTGFGTDTQYF
V gene: TRBV19
clone size: NA
D gene: TRBD1
J gene: TRBJ2-3

CDR3 DNA: TGTGCCAGCAGCCCGGGGGCGGGAGGACGCGTTGACGAGCAGTACTTC
CDR3 protein: CASSPGAGGRVDEQYF
V gene: TRBV11-3
clone size: once
D gene: TRBD2
J gene: TRBJ2-7

CDR3 DNA: TGTGCCTGGAGTCGACAGGGAAGCGGGGAGCTGTTTTTT
CDR3 protein: CAWSRQGSGELFF
V gene: TRBV30
clone size: NA
D gene: TRBD1
J gene: TRBJ2-2

CDR3 DNA: TGTGCCAGCTCACTCGGTGGGAGTTATAGCAATCAGCCCCAGCATTTT
CDR3 protein: CASSLGGSYSNQPQHF
V gene: TRBV18
clone size: NA
D gene: NA
J gene: TRBJ1-5

CDR3 DNA: TGTGCCAGCAGCCCCCAGACAGGGGGCGGAAATTCACCCCTCCACTTT
CDR3 protein: CASSPQTGGGNSPLHF
V gene: TRBV7-9
clone size: NA
D gene: TRBD1
J gene: TRBJ1-6

CDR3 DNA: TGTGCCACCAGTGATTTCTCAGGATATGGCTACACCTTC
CDR3 protein: CATSDFSGYGYTF
V gene: TRBV24-1
clone size: NA
D gene: NA
J gene: TRBJ1-2

CDR3 DNA: TGCAGCGTTAGGACAGGGGGCGCGTACGAGCAGTACTTC
CDR3 protein: CSVRTGGAYEQYF
V gene: TRBV29-1
clone size: NA
D gene: TRBD1
J gene: TRBJ2-7

CDR3 DNA: TGTGCCAGCAGTCTCGGGACTAGCGGGGACCTCTACAATGAGCAGTTCTTC
CDR3 protein: CASSLGTSGDLYNEQFF
V gene: TRBV28
clone size: NA
D gene: TRBD2
J gene: TRBJ2-1

CDR3 DNA: TGTGCCAGCAGTTTCCATGAGAATGAGCAGTTCTTC
CDR3 protein: CASSFHENEQFF
V gene: TRBV28
clone size: NA
D gene: NA
J gene: TRBJ2-1

CDR3 DNA: TGTGCCAGTAGTGCCCTAGCGGGGGGGCCCCGTCGAGAGACCCAGTACTTC
CDR3 protein: CASSALAGGPRRETQYF
V gene: TRBV19
clone size: NA
D gene: TRBD2
J gene: TRBJ2-5

CDR3 DNA: TGTGCCAGCATTTCTGGGCCGGGACAGAGCGACTACGAGCAGTACTTC
CDR3 protein: CASISGPGQSDYEQYF
V gene: TRBV28
clone size: NA
D gene: TRBD1
J gene: TRBJ2-7

CDR3 DNA: TGTGCCAGCAGCCCCTTATCAGGGGGGACTACTGAAGCTTTCTTT
CDR3 protein: CASSPLSGGTTEAFF
V gene: TRBV7-9
clone size: NA
D gene: TRBD1
J gene: TRBJ1-1

CDR3 DNA: TGTGCCAGCAGTTTTGACAGGGGGCGAAGGAATCAGCCCCAGCATTTT
CDR3 protein: CASSFDRGRRNQPQHF
V gene: TRBV6-5
clone size: NA
D gene: TRBD1
J gene: TRBJ1-5

CDR3 DNA: TGTGCCAGCAGCCCTACAGGGGGCAAGACCCAGTACTTC
CDR3 protein: CASSPTGGKTQYF
V gene: TRBV28
clone size: NA
D gene: TRBD1
J gene: TRBJ2-5

CDR3 DNA: TGCGCCAGCAGTGGGTCGACTAGCGGACTCTACGAGCAGTACTTC
CDR3 protein: CASSGSTSGLYEQYF
V gene: TRBV10-1
clone size: NA
D gene: TRBD2
J gene: TRBJ2-7

CDR3 DNA: TGTGCCAGCAGTGACCCCAGGGCCAATCAGCCCCAGCATTTT
CDR3 protein: CASSDPRANQPQHF
V gene: TRBV2
clone size: NA
D gene: NA
J gene: TRBJ1-5

CDR3 DNA: TGCGCCAGCAGCTTGGATTCCAGCGGGAGCTACGAGCAGTACTTC
CDR3 protein: CASSLDSSGSYEQYF
V gene: TRBV5-1
clone size: NA
D gene: TRBD2
J gene: TRBJ2-7

CDR3 DNA: TGCGCCAGCAGTTCTACGACAGTTGCTAACTATGGCTACACCTTC
CDR3 protein: CASSSTTVANYGYTF
V gene: TRBV5-1
clone size: NA
D gene: NA
J gene: TRBJ1-2

CDR3 DNA: TGTGCCAGCAGCGCGCCGGGACAGACCTACGAGCAGTACTTC
CDR3 protein: CASSAPGQTYEQYF
V gene: TRBV11-3
clone size: NA
D gene: TRBD1
J gene: TRBJ2-7

CDR3 DNA: TGCGCCAGCAGCTTGGAGGGTAGCGGGAGGCCCACTTTGAATGAGCAGTTCTTC
CDR3 protein: CASSLEGSGRPTLNEQFF
V gene: TRBV5-1
clone size: few
D gene: TRBD2
J gene: TRBJ2-1

CDR3 DNA: TGTGCCAGCAGCAAACTAGGACCCGACACCGGGGAGCTGTTTTTT
CDR3 protein: CASSKLGPDTGELFF
V gene: TRBV9
clone size: once
D gene: NA
J gene: TRBJ2-2

CDR3 DNA: TGTGCCAGCAGCGTCGGGACAGGGGGCGTGCAGTACTTC
CDR3 protein: CASSVGTGGVQYF
V gene: TRBV9
clone size: NA
D gene: TRBD1
J gene: TRBJ2-7

CDR3 DNA: TGTGCCAGCAGCTTAGGTGTGGCACCAGAAGCTTTCTTT
CDR3 protein: CASSLGVAPEAFF
V gene: TRBV7-2
clone size: NA
D gene: NA
J gene: TRBJ1-1

CDR3 DNA: TGTGCCAGCAGCTTACAGGGAACGCGGGGGGATACGCAGTATTTT
CDR3 protein: CASSLQGTRGDTQYF
V gene: TRBV7-3
clone size: NA
D gene: TRBD2
J gene: TRBJ2-3

CDR3 DNA: TGTGCCAGCAGTTACCGGACAGGGGCGAACACTGAAGCTTTCTTT
CDR3 protein: CASSYRTGANTEAFF
V gene: TRBV28
clone size: NA
D gene: TRBD1
J gene: TRBJ1-1

CDR3 DNA: TGTGCCAGCAGCTCCGGACTAGCGACCGGGGAGCTGTTTTTT
CDR3 protein: CASSSGLATGELFF
V gene: TRBV5-4
clone size: NA
D gene: TRBD2
J gene: TRBJ2-2

CDR3 DNA: TGTGCCAGCAGCCCCGTGGGGGGAGCGAGCAATCAGCCCCAGCATTTT
CDR3 protein: CASSPVGGASNQPQHF
V gene: TRBV14
clone size: NA
D gene: NA
J gene: TRBJ1-5

CDR3 DNA: TGCGCCAGCAGTTCAGGACAGATGGGCATTCAGTACTTC
CDR3 protein: CASSSGQMGIQYF
V gene: TRBV10-1
clone size: NA
D gene: NA
J gene: TRBJ2-4

CDR3 DNA: TGCAGCGTTGGGCCAGGGACTGCCTTTAACTATGGCTACACCTTC
CDR3 protein: CSVGPGTAFNYGYTF
V gene: TRBV29-1
clone size: NA
D gene: NA
J gene: TRBJ1-2

CDR3 DNA: TGTGCCACCAGTGATCAGAGTGAGGCCCATGGCTACACCTTC
CDR3 protein: CATSDQSEAHGYTF
V gene: TRBV24-1
clone size: NA
D gene: NA
J gene: TRBJ1-2

CDR3 DNA: TGTGCCAGCAGCTTAGAAGCGGAGGGCTATGTAGCCAAAAACATTCAGTACTTC
CDR3 protein: CASSLEAEGYVAKNIQYF
V gene: TRBV11-2
clone size: NA
D gene: NA
J gene: TRBJ2-4

CDR3 DNA: TGTGCCAGCAGCTTATCTGGACAGGAGGATGGCTACACCTTC
CDR3 protein: CASSLSGQEDGYTF
V gene: TRBV7-3
clone size: NA
D gene: TRBD1
J gene: TRBJ1-2

CDR3 DNA: TGTGCCAGCAGTTTTGGGAGGGAAGAGACCCACTTC
CDR3 protein: CASSFGREETHF
V gene: TRBV12-3/TRBV12-4
clone size: NA
D gene: TRBD2
J gene: TRBJ2-7

CDR3 DNA: TGTGCCAGCAGCCCTGTGGGGGCCACTAACTATGGCTACACCTTC
CDR3 protein: CASSPVGATNYGYTF
V gene: TRBV21-1
clone size: NA
D gene: NA
J gene: TRBJ1-2

CDR3 DNA: TGTGCCAGCAGCACGCCGGGACAGGGTTTAGCACCCCTCCACTTT
CDR3 protein: CASSTPGQGLAPLHF
V gene: TRBV5-4
clone size: NA
D gene: TRBD1
J gene: TRBJ1-6

CDR3 DNA: TGTGCCAGCAGTATCCGACAGGATAATCAGCCCCAGCATTTT
CDR3 protein: CASSIRQDNQPQHF
V gene: TRBV28
clone size: NA
D gene: NA
J gene: TRBJ1-5

CDR3 DNA: TGTGCCACCAGCAGCCGGGGGGCCCGTGGCTACACCTTC
CDR3 protein: CATSSRGARGYTF
V gene: TRBV24-1
clone size: NA
D gene: NA
J gene: TRBJ1-2

CDR3 DNA: TGTGCCAGCAGTGAATACCCAGATATGAACACTGAAGCTTTCTTT
CDR3 protein: CASSEYPDMNTEAFF
V gene: TRBV25-1
clone size: NA
D gene: NA
J gene: TRBJ1-1